The 6 T cell receptor beta chains given below trace back to one sample, sequenced in a study of blood T cell repertoires in COVID-19. Sequencing was performed with immunoSEQ multiplex PCR; in TCRdb, only in-frame clones are kept and a portion is missing. The table includes about 380,000 clones, 70% to 85% detected once. Source material: peripheral blood. All receptors come from a human donor with acute or convalescent COVID-19. The donor label of this sample is uncertain.

The chain is built from TRBV11-2 and TRBJ2-7; D possibly corresponds to TRBD2 (6 bases). Germline-derived CDR1 and CDR2 are SGHAT and FQNNGV. Trimming removed 2 bases from V and 2 bases from J, with 19 bases in between. The CDR3 contains 17 residues. CDR3 region: CASSLKLGGFLTYEQYF. The CDR3 DNA reads TGTGCCAGCAGCTTAAAATTGGGGGGATTTTTAACCTACGAGCAGTACTTC.

V usage is TRBV5-1 and J usage is TRBJ1-1; TRBD1 agrees at 8 bases. The junction had 4 bases not matched to a gene; V was cut back by 0 bases and J by 6 bases. CDR3 length: 14 residues. Germline V gene lookup returns CDR1 SGHRS and CDR2 YFSETQ. CDR3 coding DNA: TGCGCCAGCAGCTTGGTACAGGGGGGCCCTGAAGCTTTCTTT. This gives the protein CASSLVQGGPEAFF.

Comments on this clone: Other DNA sequences in this sample translate to the same CDR3. The V gene is TRBV6-5, the J gene TRBJ1-1, with 8 bases that match TRBD1. V lost 3 bases, J lost 1 base, and 1 base stayed unmatched. This CDR3 contains 14 residues. Germline values: CDR1 MNHEY, CDR2 SVGAGI. Here the CDR3 reads CASSYGQGNTEAFF. The CDR3 DNA reads TGTGCCAGCAGTTATGGACAGGGGAACACTGAAGCTTTCTTT.

The chain carries TRBV30 and TRBJ1-5; 7 nucleotides line up with TRBD1. Unmatched junction bases numbered 2, after V lost 5 bases and J lost 1 base. CDR1 is GTSNPN, CDR2 SVGIG, per germline (reference sequence). The CDR3 has 13 amino acids. CDR3 bases: TGTGCCTGGGGGACAGTCAGCAATCAGCCCCAGCATTTT. Its translation: CAWGTVSNQPQHF.

The chain joins TRBV11-2 to TRBJ1-2; 9 bases are a match to TRBD1. CDR3 length equals 14 residues. The trim removed 4 bases at V and 8 bases at J, leaving 8 bases unmatched. Germline assignment: CDR1 SGHAT and CDR2 FQNNGV. In DNA, the CDR3 is TGTGCCAGCAGCTCCGGACAGGGGAGTGTGGGCTACACCTTC. This codes for CASSSGQGSVGYTF.

This clone was found a few times. The J gene is TRBJ1-5, the V gene TRBV15; 10 nucleotides agree with TRBD1. The CDR3 covers 16 residues. V lost 4 bases, J lost 10 bases, and 13 bases stayed unmatched. Germline loops: CDR1 LNHNV, CDR2 YYDKDF (reference sequence). In DNA, the CDR3 is TGTGCCACCAGCATTTACTCCGGGACAGGGGTAATACCCCAGCATTTT. Its protein product is CATSIYSGTGVIPQHF.